This note documents a single TCR beta chain sequence. Germline CDR1 is SGHTA and CDR2 is FQGNSA. The CDR3 spans 18 residues. After removal of 5 bases from V and 5 bases from J, the junction contained 15 bases not matched to a gene. In the original workflow: By means of reference gene primer amplification, nucleated cell counts were estimated. Some clones are missing from TCRdb's copy, which holds only in-frame ones; the method was immunoSEQ multiplex PCR. The D gene and trimming were derived from the DNA, and the V and J assignments and clone size from that table. The sample contains tens of thousands of clones, 80% to 90% of which appear only once. These data are taken from a study of blood T cell repertoires in COVID-19. Study at large: Samples came from the United States, Italy and Spain, spanning acute and convalescent COVID-19. In each case, the material was cDNA or gDNA derived from T cells, B-cell-depleted T cells, or PBMCs.

Sequenced input: peripheral blood. The sequence derives from a middle-aged man with COVID-19, enrolled during active disease. J is TRBJ1-2 and V is TRBV7-2, with TRBD1 identical over 12 bases. CDR3 amino acids: CASSQYSRDRGQGYGYTF. CDR3 in DNA: TGTGCCAGCAGCCAATATTCCCGGGACAGGGGGCAGGGGTATGGCTACACCTTC. Full variable domain (remainder filled in from reference TRBV7-2 and TRBJ1-2): GAGVSQSPSNKVTEKGKDVELRCDPISGHTALYWYRQSLGQGLEFLIYFQGNSAPDKSGLPSDRFSAERTGGSVSTLTIQRTQQEDSAVYLCASSQYSRDRGQGYGYTFGSGTRLTVV.